The rows below give T cell receptor beta chains drawn from one sample of a study of OX40 agonist ivuxolimab in advanced cancers. The assay was immunoSEQ multiplex PCR, and TCRdb's table has in-frame clones only and misses some. The data contain 34,000 or so clones, around nine tenths of them singletons. Sequenced material: CD4+ or CD8+ T cells sorted from blood, taken in a trial of the OX40 agonist ivuxolimab. The source of these receptors is an adult with an advanced solid tumor such as melanoma, head and neck, liver or kidney cancer. CDR3s include the opening cysteine and the closing phenylalanine or tryptophan. Fields, in order: J gene, V gene, CDR3 protein.

>TRBJ2-1|TRBV14
CASSQTSGSYEQFF
>TRBJ2-2|TRBV15
CATNPFGTSGGVNTGELFF
>TRBJ2-7|TRBV9
CASSAPTGHNPYEQYF
>TRBJ2-3|TRBV7-3
CASSPGGGPTDTQYF
>TRBJ2-7|TRBV4-1
CASSRTDSNSYEQYF
>TRBJ2-7|TRBV7-3
CASSTTGAYEQYF
>TRBJ2-1|TRBV27
CASSPGPPPEQFF
>TRBJ2-7|TRBV7-2
CASSLPVGLTGYEQYF
>TRBJ2-3|TRBV29-1
CSVVGPAARADTQYF
>TRBJ1-1|TRBV5-6
CASSFGRNTEAFF
>TRBJ2-7|TRBV29-1
CSVELGAYEQYF
>TRBJ2-6|TRBV5-6
CASSLGGSGANVLTF
>TRBJ2-3|TRBV11-3
CASSLGEYNTDTQYF
>TRBJ2-1|TRBV11-2
CASSLGGGRNNEQFF
>TRBJ2-2|TRBV10-3
CAISEPGDGGELFF
>TRBJ1-4|TRBV28
CASSSPDMSNEKLFF
>TRBJ2-2|TRBV30
CAWKREAGGSNTGELFF
>TRBJ2-7|TRBV27
CASSLIDSYTYEQYF
>TRBJ1-4|TRBV28
CASSPTGQTNEKLFF
>TRBJ1-2|TRBV10-3
CEVVGISYGYTF
>TRBJ2-3|TRBV27
CASSLRRGSTDTQYF
>TRBJ2-6|TRBV29-1
CSVEGTGDLSGANVLTF
>TRBJ1-6|TRBV7-9
CASSLARVYNSPLHF
>TRBJ2-1|TRBV5-8
CASSSTEGVSWYNEQFF
>TRBJ2-7|TRBV29-1
CSVEVGGDEQYF
>TRBJ1-2|TRBV6-6
CASSYQLQDANYGYTF
>TRBJ1-5|TRBV28
CASSPGPARDQPQHF
>TRBJ2-1|TRBV19
CASRQGENEQFF
>TRBJ1-5|TRBV2
CASRLNQPQHF
>TRBJ2-3|TRBV19
CASSIVWTSGTEDTQYF
>TRBJ2-7|TRBV19
CASSWGGRSYEQYF
>TRBJ2-7|TRBV27
CASSFTNRDIYEQYF
>TRBJ2-3|TRBV27
CASSLSAPLGGGGTDTQYF